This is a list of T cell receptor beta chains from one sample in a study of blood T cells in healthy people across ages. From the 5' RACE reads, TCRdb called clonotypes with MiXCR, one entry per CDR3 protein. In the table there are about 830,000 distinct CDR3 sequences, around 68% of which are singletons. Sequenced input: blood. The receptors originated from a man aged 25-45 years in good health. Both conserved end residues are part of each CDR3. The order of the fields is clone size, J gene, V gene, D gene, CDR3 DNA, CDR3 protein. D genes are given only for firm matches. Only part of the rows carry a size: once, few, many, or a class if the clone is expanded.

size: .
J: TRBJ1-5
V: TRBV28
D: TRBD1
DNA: TGTGCCAGCAGAACAGGGGGCGAGAGCAATCAGCCCCAGCATTTT
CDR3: CASRTGGESNQPQHF

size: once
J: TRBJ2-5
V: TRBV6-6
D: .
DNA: TGTGCCAGCAGTTACCCGGGACTGGGGGAAGAGACCCAGTACTTC
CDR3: CASSYPGLGEETQYF

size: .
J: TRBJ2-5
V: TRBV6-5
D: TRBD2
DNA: TGTGCCAGCAGCCGGGAGGGGGGCTTTGGTGAGACCCAGTACTTC
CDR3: CASSREGGFGETQYF

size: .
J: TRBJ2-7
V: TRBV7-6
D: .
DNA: TGTGCCAACAGCACTAGACAAGGCGAGCAGTACTTC
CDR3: CANSTRQGEQYF

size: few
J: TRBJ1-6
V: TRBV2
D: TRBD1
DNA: TGTGCCAGCAGCCCCGACAGGGTAAATTCACCCCTCCACTTT
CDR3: CASSPDRVNSPLHF

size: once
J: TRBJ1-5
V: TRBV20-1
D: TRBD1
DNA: TGCAGTGCCACAGGGACAGGGGGCGGTGGCAATCAGCCCCAGCATTTT
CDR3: CSATGTGGGGNQPQHF

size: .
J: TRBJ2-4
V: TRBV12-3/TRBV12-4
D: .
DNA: TGTGCCAGCAGTTTAGGCAGGGGAGACAAAAACATTCAGTACTTC
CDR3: CASSLGRGDKNIQYF

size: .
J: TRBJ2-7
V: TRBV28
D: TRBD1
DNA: TGTGCCAGCAGTTTAGGGACAGGGGAGGGCGAGCAGTACTTC
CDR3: CASSLGTGEGEQYF

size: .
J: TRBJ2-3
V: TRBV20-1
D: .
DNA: TGCAGTGCTAGACTTTTGGACGCAAGGTTCGGCACGCAGTATTTT
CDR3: CSARLLDARFGTQYF

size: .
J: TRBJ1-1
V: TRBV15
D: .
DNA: TGTGCCACCAGCAGAGATCTTCAGGGCATCTCAACTGAAGCTTTCTTT
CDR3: CATSRDLQGISTEAFF

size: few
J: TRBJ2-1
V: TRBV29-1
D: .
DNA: TGCAGCGTTGAATCGGTCAATGAGCAGTTCTTC
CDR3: CSVESVNEQFF

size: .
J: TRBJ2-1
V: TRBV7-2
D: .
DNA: TGTGCCAGCAGCTTAGAGGGGGTACCCTACAATGAGCAGTTCTTC
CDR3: CASSLEGVPYNEQFF

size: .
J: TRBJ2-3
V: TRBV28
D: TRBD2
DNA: TGTGCCAGCAGTTACCAGCGGGGGGCTACTCTAACCACAGATACGCAGTATTTT
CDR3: CASSYQRGATLTTDTQYF

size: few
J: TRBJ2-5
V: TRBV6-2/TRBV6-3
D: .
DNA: TGTGCCAGCAGCCAGAGGAAAGAGACCCAGTACTTC
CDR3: CASSQRKETQYF

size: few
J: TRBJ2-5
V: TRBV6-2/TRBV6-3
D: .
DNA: TGTGCCAGCATCGGACGGGAAGAGACCCAGTACTTC
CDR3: CASIGREETQYF

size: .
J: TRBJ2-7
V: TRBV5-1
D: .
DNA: TGCGCCAGCAGCTTGGTAGCAGCGGGCGACGAGCAGTACTTC
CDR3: CASSLVAAGDEQYF

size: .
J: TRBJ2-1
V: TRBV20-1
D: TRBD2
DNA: TGCAGTGCTAGAGACAGGGCGGGGGGGACCCATGAGCAGTTCTTC
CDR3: CSARDRAGGTHEQFF

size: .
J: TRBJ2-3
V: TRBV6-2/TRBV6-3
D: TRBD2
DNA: TGTGCCAGCAGTTCCCCACTAGCGGGGGGGAGCACAGATACGCAGTATTTT
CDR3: CASSSPLAGGSTDTQYF

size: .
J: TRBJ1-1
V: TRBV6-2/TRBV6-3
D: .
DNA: TGTGCCAGCAGTTATAACGGCTGGAACACTGAAGCTTTCTTT
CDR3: CASSYNGWNTEAFF

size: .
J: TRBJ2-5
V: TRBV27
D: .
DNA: TGTGCCAGCAGTCCTTGGGGGATTCAAGAGACCCAGTACTTC
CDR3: CASSPWGIQETQYF

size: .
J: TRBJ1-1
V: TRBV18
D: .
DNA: TGTGCCAGCTCACCGGGTCCAGGGGCTGAAGCTTTCTTT
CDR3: CASSPGPGAEAFF

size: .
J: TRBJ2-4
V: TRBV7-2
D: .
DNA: TGTGCCAGCAGCTTGCAACCGGGGGTAAACATTCAGTACTTC
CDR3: CASSLQPGVNIQYF

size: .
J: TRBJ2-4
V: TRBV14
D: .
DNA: TGTGCCGGCAGCCAAGAGGGCTGGGGATCGAACATTCAGTACTTC
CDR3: CAGSQEGWGSNIQYF

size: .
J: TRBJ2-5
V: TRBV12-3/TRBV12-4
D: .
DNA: TGTGCCAGCAGTTTATCAGGGATTGGGACCCAGTACTTC
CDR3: CASSLSGIGTQYF

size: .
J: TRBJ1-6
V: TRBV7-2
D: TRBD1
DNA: TGTGCCAGCAGCTTCGGAAGGACAGGGAATTCACCCCTCCACTTT
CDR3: CASSFGRTGNSPLHF

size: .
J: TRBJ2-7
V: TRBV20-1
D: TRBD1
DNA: TGCAGTGCCGCGACAGGGCAGAGCGAGCAGTACTTC
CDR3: CSAATGQSEQYF

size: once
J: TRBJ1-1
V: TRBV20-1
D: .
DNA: TGCAGTGCTAGAGCGCGGAGTACTGAAGCTTTCTTT
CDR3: CSARARSTEAFF

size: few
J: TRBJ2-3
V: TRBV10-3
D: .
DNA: TGTGCCATCAGTGCCCCTCCTGGCGGAAGCACAGATACGCAGTATTTT
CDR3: CAISAPPGGSTDTQYF

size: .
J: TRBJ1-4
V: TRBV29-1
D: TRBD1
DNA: TGCAGCGCTAAAGGACAGGGCGATGAAAAACTGTTTTTT
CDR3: CSAKGQGDEKLFF

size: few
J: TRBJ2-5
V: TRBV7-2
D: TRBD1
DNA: TGTGCCAGCAGCTTAAGAACAGGGGTCGGAGAGACCCAGTACTTC
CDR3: CASSLRTGVGETQYF

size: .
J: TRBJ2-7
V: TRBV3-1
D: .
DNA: TGTGCCAGCAGCCGCCGGACTGGGGGTTACCACGAGCAGTACTTC
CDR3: CASSRRTGGYHEQYF

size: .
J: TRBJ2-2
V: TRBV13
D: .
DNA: TGTGCCAGCAGCCAAGAGGGACTGGGGAACACCGGGGAGCTGTTTTTT
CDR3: CASSQEGLGNTGELFF

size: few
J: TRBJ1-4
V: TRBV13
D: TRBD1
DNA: TGTGCCAGCAGCCCCGGGACAGGGGATGAAAAACTGTTTTTT
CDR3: CASSPGTGDEKLFF

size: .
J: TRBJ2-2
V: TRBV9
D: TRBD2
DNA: TGTGCCAGCAGCGCGGCTAGCGGAAACACCGGGGAGCTGTTTTTT
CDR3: CASSAASGNTGELFF

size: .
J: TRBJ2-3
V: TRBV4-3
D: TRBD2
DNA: TGCGCCAGCAGCCGTTCCTTCACTAGCGGCACAGATACGCAGTATTTT
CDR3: CASSRSFTSGTDTQYF

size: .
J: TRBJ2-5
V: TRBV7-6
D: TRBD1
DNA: TGTGCCAGCAGGGGACAGTCGGAGACCCAGTACTTC
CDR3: CASRGQSETQYF

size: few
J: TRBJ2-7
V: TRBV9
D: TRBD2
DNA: TGTGCCAGCAGCGGGACTAGCGGGGCATTAAGCTCCTACGAGCAGTACTTC
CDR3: CASSGTSGALSSYEQYF

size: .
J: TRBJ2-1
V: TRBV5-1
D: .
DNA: TGCGCCACCTCAAGGGCGCCAAACAATGAGCAGTTCTTC
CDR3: CATSRAPNNEQFF

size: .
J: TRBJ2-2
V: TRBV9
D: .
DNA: TGTGCCAGCAGCGTATGGACTTCGAACACCGGGGAGCTGTTTTTT
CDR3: CASSVWTSNTGELFF

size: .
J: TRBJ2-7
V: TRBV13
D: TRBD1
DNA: TGTGCCAGCAGCCTATTTTCCGGGACAGCCTACGAGCAGTACTTC
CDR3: CASSLFSGTAYEQYF

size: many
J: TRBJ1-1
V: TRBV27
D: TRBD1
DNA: TGTGCCAGCAGTTTGGGCAGGGGGGGCACTGAAGCTTTCTTT
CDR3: CASSLGRGGTEAFF

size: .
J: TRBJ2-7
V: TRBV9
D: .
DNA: TGTGCCAGCAGCCCTCAGGGGATTGCCTCCTACGAGCAGTACTTC
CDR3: CASSPQGIASYEQYF

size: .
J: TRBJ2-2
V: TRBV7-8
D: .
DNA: TGTGCCAGCAGCCCTTCAACTGGGGGAACCGGGGAGCTGTTTTTT
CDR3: CASSPSTGGTGELFF

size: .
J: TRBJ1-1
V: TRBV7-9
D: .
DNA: TGTGCCAGCAGCTTAGATTGGAGAAGCACTGAAGCTTTCTTT
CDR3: CASSLDWRSTEAFF

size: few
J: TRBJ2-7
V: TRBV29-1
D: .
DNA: TGCAGCGTTGAACGAGGTTATGGCTCCTACAATGAGCAGTACTTC
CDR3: CSVERGYGSYNEQYF

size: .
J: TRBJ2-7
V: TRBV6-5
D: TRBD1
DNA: TGTGCCAGCAGTTACTACGGACAGGGGAACTACGAGCAGTACTTC
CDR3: CASSYYGQGNYEQYF

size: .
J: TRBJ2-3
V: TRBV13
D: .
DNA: TGTGCCAGCAGCCCGGAGCATGGAGATACGCAGTATTTT
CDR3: CASSPEHGDTQYF

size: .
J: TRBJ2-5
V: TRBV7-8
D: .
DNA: TGTGCCAGCAGCTTAAGAGCCGGACAAAACCAAGAGACCCAGTACTTC
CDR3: CASSLRAGQNQETQYF

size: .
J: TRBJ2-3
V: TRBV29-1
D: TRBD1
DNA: TGCAGCGTTGAAGGAGGGACAGGGTCTTTTGATACGCAGTATTTT
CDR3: CSVEGGTGSFDTQYF

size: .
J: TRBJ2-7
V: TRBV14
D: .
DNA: TGTGCCAGCAGCGAGCTAACGGGGGTAGTCTACGAGCAGTACTTC
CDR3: CASSELTGVVYEQYF

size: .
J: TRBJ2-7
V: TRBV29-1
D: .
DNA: TGCAGCGTTGACAGTTTGGGATCCTACGAGCAGTACTTC
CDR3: CSVDSLGSYEQYF

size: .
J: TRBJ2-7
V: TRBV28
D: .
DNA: TGTGCCAGCGGGGCCCTCGGGTACGAGCAGTACTTC
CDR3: CASGALGYEQYF

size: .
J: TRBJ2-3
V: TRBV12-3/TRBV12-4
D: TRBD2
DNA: TGTGCCAGCAGTTACAGCGGGGGGGGCACAGATACGGAGTATTTT
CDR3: CASSYSGGGTDTEYF

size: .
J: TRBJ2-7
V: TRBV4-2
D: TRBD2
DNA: TGTGCCAGCAGCCAAGAGTCTAGCGGGGGGTTCTACGAGCAGTACTTC
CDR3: CASSQESSGGFYEQYF

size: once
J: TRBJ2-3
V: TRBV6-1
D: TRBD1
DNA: TGTGCCAGCAGAGCTACGACAGGGGGAGATACGCAGTATTTT
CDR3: CASRATTGGDTQYF

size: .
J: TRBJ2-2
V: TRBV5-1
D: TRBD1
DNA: TGCGCCAGCAGCTCCTCAATTAATGACAGGGGGCGGACCACCGGGGAGCTGTTTTTT
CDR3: CASSSSINDRGRTTGELFF

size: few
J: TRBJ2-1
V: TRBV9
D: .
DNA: TGTGCCAGCAGCGCAACAGGGTTTTCTTATTACAATGGGCAGTTCTTC
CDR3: CASSATGFSYYNGQFF

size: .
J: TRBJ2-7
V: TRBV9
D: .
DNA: TGTGCCAGCAGCGTCTCCGGCCAGGGACCTTACAATGAGCAGTACTTC
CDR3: CASSVSGQGPYNEQYF

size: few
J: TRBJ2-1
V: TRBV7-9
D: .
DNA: TGTGCCAGCAGCTTTTCCGGGCCAGAGCAGTTCTTC
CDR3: CASSFSGPEQFF

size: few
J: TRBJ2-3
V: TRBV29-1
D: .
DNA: TGCAGCGTTGCGTGGGCGCATGGCACAGATACGCAGTATTTT
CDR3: CSVAWAHGTDTQYF